A selection of T cell receptor beta chains follows, all from one sample in a study of graft-versus-host responses after intestinal transplantation. Clones were sequenced by immunoSEQ multiplex PCR, and TCRdb holds only the in-frame ones, with some missing. The sample lists 9,500 to 13,000 clones, more than 85% occurring once. The material sequenced was PBMCs, taken roughly 64 days after transplant. The receptor set was obtained from a human patient who received an intestinal transplant, so some T cells may come from the graft donor. The CDR3 runs from the conserved cysteine through the conserved F or W. A D gene is named only where the DNA matches it firmly. Some rows have no size entry. The others give once, few or many, or a class for an expanded clone.

D	V	size	J	CDR3	DNA
NA	TRBV28	once	TRBJ1-5	CASNFRSSGNQPQHF	TGTGCCAGCAACTTCAGGTCCTCGGGCAATCAGCCCCAGCATTTT
NA	TRBV29-1	NA	TRBJ2-7	CSVYASSSYEQYF	TGCAGCGTTTACGCGTCGAGCTCCTACGAGCAGTACTTC
NA	TRBV7-2	once	TRBJ2-4	CASSLVGLAIINIQYF	TGTGCCAGCAGCTTAGTGGGACTGGCAATAATAAACATTCAGTACTTC
TRBD1	TRBV28	NA	TRBJ2-7	CASSLDPGQGTYEQYF	TGTGCCAGCAGTTTAGACCCGGGACAGGGAACCTACGAGCAGTACTTC
NA	TRBV7-3	NA	TRBJ2-5	CASSRGQQETQYF	TGTGCCAGCAGCCGAGGACAGCAAGAGACCCAGTACTTC
TRBD1	TRBV28	NA	TRBJ2-7	CASSFSEGAHEQYF	TGTGCCAGCAGTTTCAGTGAGGGGGCCCACGAGCAGTACTTC
NA	TRBV7-7	NA	TRBJ2-1	CASSPGPSSYNEQFF	TGTGCCAGCAGCCCCGGACCGAGCTCCTACAATGAGCAGTTCTTC
NA	TRBV5-1	NA	TRBJ1-1	CASSLVGPEAFF	TGCGCCAGCAGCTTGGTAGGTCCTGAAGCTTTCTTT
NA	TRBV5-4	NA	TRBJ2-5	CASSLTSGTQYF	TGTGCCAGCAGCCTAACGTCGGGGACCCAGTACTTC
NA	TRBV28	NA	TRBJ2-7	CASSRLGRDSSVWEQYF	TGTGCCAGCAGCCGACTCGGACGGGACTCCTCTGTATGGGAGCAGTACTTC
NA	TRBV18	NA	TRBJ2-6	CASSMLRDLQSRANVLTF	TGTGCCAGCTCAATGCTGAGGGACTTACAAAGTCGGGCCAACGTCCTGACTTTC
NA	TRBV7-2	NA	TRBJ2-2	CASSLEASDTGELFF	TGTGCCAGCAGCTTAGAGGCTAGCGACACCGGGGAGCTGTTTTTT
TRBD2	TRBV7-3	NA	TRBJ2-7	CASSPPGTNDKDSYEQYF	TGTGCCAGCAGCCCGCCAGGGACTAATGACAAAGACTCCTACGAGCAGTACTTC
NA	TRBV11-2	once	TRBJ2-5	CASSLDRSETQYF	TGTGCCAGCAGCTTAGATAGGAGCGAGACCCAGTACTTC
TRBD1	TRBV4-1	NA	TRBJ2-7	CASSQVTGGSYEQYF	TGCGCCAGCAGCCAAGTAACAGGGGGGTCCTACGAGCAGTACTTC
NA	TRBV6-5	NA	TRBJ1-2	CATWDTDYGYTF	TGTGCCACCTGGGATACTGACTATGGCTACACCTTC
NA	TRBV28	NA	TRBJ2-7	CASGEQGNVRYEQYF	TGTGCCAGCGGGGAACAGGGAAATGTACGTTACGAGCAGTACTTC
NA	TRBV5-1	NA	TRBJ2-3	CASSFRSVDTQYF	TGCGCCAGCAGCTTTAGAAGCGTAGATACGCAGTATTTT
NA	TRBV7-9	NA	TRBJ2-7	CASTAAGYEQYF	TGTGCCAGCACCGCGGCGGGGTACGAGCAGTACTTC
NA	TRBV28	NA	TRBJ1-1	CASSLSLGRVNTEAFF	TGTGCCAGCAGTTTATCTTTGGGCAGGGTAAACACTGAAGCTTTCTTT
NA	TRBV18	few	TRBJ1-3	CASSPPAGQGNTIYF	TGTGCCAGCTCACCACCGGCAGGGCAGGGAAACACCATATATTTT
TRBD2	TRBV5-1	NA	TRBJ2-2	CASSLRGDSGELFF	TGCGCCAGCAGCTTGCGGGGGGATAGCGGGGAGCTGTTTTTT